One T cell receptor beta chain is described in this entry. This clonotype was found a few times. Its cognate antigen has yet to be identified. No quality values exist for individual bases; no much larger clone is one base distant. The donors were roughly 40 Caucasian individuals from Russia, aged roughly 6 to 100 years, who were systemically healthy. Each donor gave roughly 9 milliliters of peripheral blood, drawn into EDTA-treated Vacutainer tubes. PBMCs were isolated by Ficoll-Paque density-gradient centrifugation, with at least 7 million obtained per sample. Total RNA, at least 6 micrograms per sample, was extracted from PBMCs with Trizol reagent. Naive CD45RAhigh/CD27high T cell percentages were measured by flow cytometry on a PBMC aliquot from every donor. This specimen belongs to a study of blood T cells in healthy people across ages (dated by TCRdb to the mid-2010s). Background on the whole study: Template switching captured roughly one uniquely barcoded TCR beta cDNA molecule per two T cells in model experiments. Using deep sequencing normalized with unique cDNA molecular identifiers, the study measured how TCR beta repertoire diversity changes with age. Four age groups were formed from the donors: young (average roughly 16 years), middle-aged (approximately 40), aged (about 62) and long-lived (around 80). Donors of different ages were randomly distributed across sequencing lanes to avoid experimental bias. The study analyzed two additional independent replicas of 1 million unique cDNA reads from the same blood draw for two donors, one aged 18 to 30 and one aged 80 or older.

Including the terminal cysteine and phenylalanine, the CDR3 comprises 18 residues. Of the read, only the CDR3 DNA is kept; its 54 bases are in frame from base 1. CDR1 is given as MNHEY and CDR2 as SMNVEV, both from the germline V gene (reference sequence). The library was built by means of 5' RACE. The sample was run on an Illumina HiSeq 2500. A second PCR of about 7 to 12 cycles was run with a J-beta primer mix and a sample-barcoded 5' primer. A template-switch 5' adaptor carrying 12 random nucleotides introduced a unique molecular identifier onto each TCR beta cDNA molecule. Each sample yielded at least 2.5 million CDR3-containing paired-end reads. The Mint cDNA synthesis kit, primed by a TRBC-specific oligonucleotide, was used to synthesize first-strand cDNA from all RNA. Following uracil-DNA glycosylase treatment, a first 18-cycle PCR with universal primers M1SS and BC2_uni_R was performed on all cDNA. The paper's processing steps were these. Each sample was normalized by randomly selecting 1 million high-quality reads, each carrying a distinct molecular identifier. Instead of being binned into consensus sequences, reads that shared molecular identifiers were thrown out. MiTCR, set to a Q25 quality threshold and the strictest error-elimination algorithm, was used for CDR3 identification, clonotype clustering and error correction. Lower-bound total TCR beta diversity was estimated with a nonparametric unseen species model using Euler transformation. TCRdb redid the processing of the public reads, applying fastp at Q25 and MiXCR, and retained in-frame beta chains. One record per CDR3 amino acid sequence lists the most common genes and DNA. TCRdb, not the original authors, processed these V and J calls. The sample table records approximately 800,000 distinct CDR3 sequences; roughly 50% of these occur just once. The top ten clones comprise roughly 40% of the sample.

What the authors observed across the whole study: Since profiling was done on bulk unsorted PBMCs, naive and antigen-experienced compartments could not be conclusively compared. Because donor CMV infection status was unknown, age-related changes in expanded clonotypes were potentially confounded. Observed TCR beta diversity per million T cells fell roughly linearly with age, and a significant reduction was already apparent by age roughly 40. Estimates of total diversity based on one million sequenced T cells were considered lower bounds and underestimates. Observed TCR beta diversity correlated strongly with the percentage of naive T cells measured by flow cytometry. The long-lived group showed more naive CD4+ T cells, fewer expanded clones and increased TCR diversity than the aged group, suggesting age selection.

The chain links TRBV27 with TRBJ2-7; TRBD1 could be the D gene, as 6 bases match. TRBJ2-5 explains the end of the DNA better; the J call may be wrong. Sequencing used blood. The clonotype comes from an elderly man in good health. The CDR3: CASSLFPPAGVGQETQYF. The DNA sequence is given as TGTGCCAGCAGTTTATTCCCCCCGGCAGGGGTGGGACAAGAGACCCAGTACTTC.